The T cell receptor beta chain under discussion was sequenced for a study of blood T cells in healthy people across ages. Study-wide results and caveats: The CMV status of each donor remained undetermined, and this could have confounded shifts in expanded clonotypes.

Germline loops: CDR1 ENHRY, CDR2 SYGVKD. Deletions cut 2 bases from V and 10 bases from J, with 9 bases between. The CDR3 runs 12 residues. On this clonotype: The antigen is not known.

Primed by a sample-barcoded 5' primer and a J-beta primer mix, a second PCR proceeded for 7 to 11 cycles. Through a template-switch adaptor with 12 random nucleotides, each cDNA molecule received a tag. All samples yielded 2.5 million or more CDR3-containing paired-end reads. TCRdb independently ran MiXCR on the 5' RACE reads; one entry per CDR3 protein. The table includes 700,000 or so distinct CDR3 sequences, 20% to 25% detected once. The chain links TRBV10-3 to TRBJ2-1; D uncertain. The sequence was obtained from a man aged 70-80 years in good health. The sample was blood. The CDR3 is CAISEGENEQFF. The CDR3 DNA is TGTGCCATCAGTGAGGGGGAAAACGAGCAGTTCTTC.